The 4 T cell receptor beta chains below all came from one sample that was sequenced in a study of blood T cell repertoires in COVID-19. Profiling relied on immunoSEQ multiplex PCR, and the TCRdb table lists in-frame clones only, not all of them. The sample consists of approximately 440,000 clones, about 91% of them appearing once. The specimen was peripheral blood. These receptor sequences come from a woman aged 50 to 60 with COVID-19, enrolled during active disease.

The J gene is TRBJ1-5, the V gene TRBV5-1; D not certain. The V end was cut by 0 bases, the J end by 7 bases, with 11 bases between. The CDR3 is made up of 14 amino acids. Germline loops: CDR1 SGHRS, CDR2 YFSETQ. The CDR3 nucleotides read TGCGCCAGCAGCTTGGACAGCGGGCTCCAGCCCCAGCATTTT. Amino acids: CASSLDSGLQPQHF.

This chain uses TRBV18 with TRBJ1-5; 7 positions match TRBD1. CDR3 length: 14 residues. Germline V gene sequence: CDR1 KGHSH, CDR2 LQKENI. V gave up 3 bases and J gave up 6 bases; unmatched junction bases: 5. CDR3: CASSPEGASQPQHF. As DNA, the CDR3 is TGTGCCAGCTCACCCGAGGGGGCAAGTCAGCCCCAGCATTTT.

V is TRBV30 and J is TRBJ1-3; D perhaps matches TRBD1 (6 bases). Looked up from germline, CDR1 is GTSNPN and CDR2 is SVGIG (reference sequence). CDR3 length equals 18 residues. V was trimmed by 4 bases and J by 1 base, leaving 23 bases between them. The CDR3 is CAWTPPPGDPTSGNTIYF. DNA for the CDR3: TGTGCCTGGACCCCCCCACCAGGGGACCCAACTTCTGGAAACACCATATATTTT.

The V and J genes are TRBV6-2 or TRBV6-3 and TRBJ1-5; D may be TRBD1 (5 bases). Germline CDR1 and CDR2: MNHEY and SVGEGT. The V and J ends lost 2 bases and 5 bases respectively, with 16 bases between them. The CDR3 has 16 amino acids. CDR3 amino acids: CASSYLGAGGDQPQHF. The CDR3 DNA is TGTGCCAGCAGTTACCTCGGGGCGGGGGGTGATCAGCCCCAGCATTTT.